What follows is one T cell receptor beta chain and its context. RNA transcripts yielded amplified TCR beta CDR3 regions. HTBI primers were used for first-round RT-PCR of the TCR CDR3. MiXCR, applied by TCRdb to the multiplex PCR reads, yields one record per CDR3 protein. The sample lists just over 550,000 distinct CDR3 sequences, 35% to 55% seen once, with 6.5% to 9% in the top ten. This entry belongs to a study of T cells in Graves' hyperthyroidism and ophthalmopathy. Stability of Graves' hyperthyroidism was defined as absent ophthalmopathy progression within 18 months. Germline V gene sequence: CDR1 SQVTM, CDR2 ANQGSEA. This CDR3 is 14 amino acids long. Between the trimmed V and J ends, which lost 5 bases and 1 base, there was a span of 14 bases.

The V call is TRBV29-1, the J call TRBJ1-1; no clear D gene. Specimen: peripheral blood or thyroid tissue (not recorded which). This TCR was sampled from a woman under 30 with Graves' hyperthyroidism. Written as DNA, the CDR3 is TGCAGCGTTCTCTTCGAGGTCCCGAACACTGAAGCTTTCTTT. This sequence encodes CSVLFEVPNTEAFF.